The 19 T cell receptor beta chains below were found in one sample sequenced in a study of PD-1 blockade in classical Hodgkin lymphoma. Every patient experienced relapse after autologous stem cell transplantation, and brentuximab vedotin exposure varied. Produced via immunoSEQ multiplex PCR; TCRdb's table is partial and in-frame only. The sample records approximately 98,000 clones, about nine tenths being singletons. The sample here was peripheral blood mononuclear cells (PBMCs), taken before the second cycle of nivolumab. All receptors derive from a human donor with classical Hodgkin lymphoma.

As to this clone: At one of its ends the junction is not consistent with the germline gene, which may arise from a read error. CDR3 sequence reads: CASSRDRPSTGTQYF. In DNA form, the CDR3 reads TGCGCCAGCAGCCGCGACAGGCCGAGCACAGGTACGCAGTATTTT. This chain links TRBV5-1 with TRBJ2-3; tentatively, D is TRBD1 (6 bases). This CDR3 comprises 15 residues. The germline V gene has CDR1 SGHRS and CDR2 YFSETQ.

V is TRBV2 and J is TRBJ1-1; the D is unclear. The germline CDR1 and CDR2 sequences are SNHLY and FYNNEI. The CDR3 contains 13 residues. V lost 4 bases and J 1 base, leaving 7 bases between the germline ends. CDR3 DNA sequence: TGTGCCAGCAGTGGAGAGAGGAACACTGAAGCTTTCTTT. This sequence encodes CASSGERNTEAFF.

The J gene is TRBJ2-7, the V gene TRBV4-1; tentative D call: TRBD2 (6 bases). The CDR3 extends over 14 amino acids. V dropped 4 bases and J dropped 2 bases, with 12 bases sitting between them. The germline CDR1 and CDR2 sequences are MGHRA and YSYEKL. CDR3 in amino acids: CASSLPGGAYEQYF. As DNA, the CDR3 is TGCGCCAGCAGCCTACCTGGCGGGGCCTACGAGCAGTACTTC.

The chain employs TRBV6-6 and TRBJ2-4; the match to TRBD2 covers 8 bases. CDR3 length: 13 residues. V shed 6 bases and J 10 bases; nucleotides not matched to a gene: 8. Germline loops: CDR1 MNHNY, CDR2 SVGAGI (reference sequence). The CDR3 region is CASSPGLVGIQYF. The CDR3 nucleotides are TGTGCCAGCAGCCCGGGACTAGTCGGGATTCAGTACTTC.

This rearrangement joins TRBV13 to TRBJ2-5; 9 nucleotides line up with TRBD1. The J call may be incorrect, as the DNA end agrees better with TRBJ2-7. From germline, CDR1 is PRHDT and CDR2 FYEKMQ (reference sequence). The CDR3 loop spans 16 amino acids. CDR3 in amino acids: CASSLGPPDRGYEQYF. The CDR3 DNA reads as TGTGCCAGCAGCTTAGGCCCGCCGGACAGGGGCTACGAGCAGTACTTC.

The V gene is TRBV18, the J gene TRBJ2-7; no firm D call. Trimming stripped 1 base from V and 6 bases from J, with 7 bases between. This CDR3 contains 12 residues. In germline, CDR1 is KGHSH, CDR2 LQKENI. CDR3: CASSPQGREQYF. CDR3 bases: TGTGCCAGCTCACCACAGGGCCGCGAGCAGTACTTC. Using reference TRBV18 and TRBJ2-7 for the parts outside the CDR3, the full variable domain is NAGVMQNPRHLVRRRGQEARLRCSPMKGHSHVYWYRQLPEEGLKFMVYLQKENIIDESGMPKERFSAEFPKEGPSILRIQQVVRGDSAAYFCASSPQGREQYFGPGTRLTVT.

This rearrangement joins TRBV19 to TRBJ2-6; no firm D call. V was trimmed by 3 bases and J by 0 bases, leaving 6 bases between them. Germline V gives CDR1 LNHDA, CDR2 SQIVND (reference sequence). There are 15 residues in the CDR3. The CDR3 spells CASSIAVSGANVLTF. DNA for the CDR3: TGTGCCAGTAGTATTGCCGTCTCTGGGGCCAACGTCCTGACTTTC. The complete variable domain, with remaining parts taken from reference TRBV19 and TRBJ2-6, reads DGGITQSPKYLFRKEGQNVTLSCEQNLNHDAMYWYRQDPGQGLRLIYYSQIVNDFQKGDIAEGYSVSREKKESFPLTVTSAQKNPTAFYLCASSIAVSGANVLTFGAGSRLTVL.

V is TRBV28 and J is TRBJ1-4; perhaps TRBD1 as D (6 bases). V lost 8 bases, J lost 7 bases, and 17 bases lay in between. CDR1 is MDHEN and CDR2 is SYDVKM in the germline V gene. The CDR3 runs to 14 residues. DNA for the CDR3: TGTGCCAGCCAGAGGGGGACTAGAGGTGAAAAACTGTTTTTT. This encodes CASQRGTRGEKLFF.

The gene calls are TRBV5-5 and TRBJ2-7, with TRBD1 identical over 7 bases. Germline V gives CDR1 SGHKS, CDR2 YYEKEE (reference sequence). The CDR3 consists of 16 residues. J lost 0 bases, V lost 3 bases, and 9 bases had no gene match. CDR3 loop: CASSWVPGQSSYEQYF. The CDR3 DNA reads as TGTGCCAGCAGCTGGGTTCCGGGACAGAGCTCCTACGAGCAGTACTTC.

The V call is TRBV4-1, the J call TRBJ1-1; unclear D gene. The V and J ends lost 0 bases and 3 bases respectively, with 11 bases between them. The germline V gene encodes CDR1 MGHRA and CDR2 YSYEKL. This CDR3 has 15 residues. The CDR3 coding sequence is TGCGCCAGCAGCCAAGATTTGGGTTGGGACACTGAAGCTTTCTTT. Encoded protein: CASSQDLGWDTEAFF.

This clone has only one observation. This CDR3 is CASSLGLASSYEQYF. The CDR3 DNA reads as TGTGCCAGCAGCCTAGGACTAGCGAGCTCCTACGAGCAGTACTTC. The V call is TRBV6-5, the J call TRBJ2-7; TRBD2 agrees at 9 bases. The germline gives CDR1 MNHEY, CDR2 SVGAGI. The CDR3 runs to 15 residues. Trimming removed 6 bases from V and 0 bases from J; junction bases left unmatched: 6.

The gene calls are TRBV4-1 and TRBJ2-7, with D possibly matching TRBD1 (5 bases). Germline V CDR1 and CDR2: MGHRA, YSYEKL. CDR3 size: 15 residues. Trimming stripped 1 base from V and 0 bases from J, with 10 bases between. CDR3 sequence reads: CASSQGQSYSYEQYF. For the CDR3, the DNA is TGCGCCAGCAGCCAAGGACAGTCCTACTCCTACGAGCAGTACTTC.

The chain has TRBV10-3 and TRBJ1-5; D remains ambiguous. The germline CDR1 and CDR2 sequences are ENHRY and SYGVKD. The CDR3 is made up of 14 amino acids. The germline V and J ends were trimmed by 3 bases and 0 bases, with 6 bases remaining between them. The CDR3 reads CAISDGHSNQPQHF. CDR3 sequence (DNA): TGTGCCATCAGTGACGGCCATAGCAATCAGCCCCAGCATTTT.

This clone has at least ten counts. In nucleotides, the CDR3 is TGCGCCAGCAGCCGAGTGGACATGGGGCAGACCTACGAGCAGTACTTC. Its translation is CASSRVDMGQTYEQYF. V usage is TRBV4-1 and J usage is TRBJ2-7, with a weak D call TRBD1 (5 bases). The V gene lost 4 bases and the J gene lost 2 bases, with 18 bases spanning the gap. This CDR3 contains 16 residues. Germline-derived CDR1 and CDR2 are MGHRA and YSYEKL.

This sequence joins TRBV19 and TRBJ2-1; 14 bases fit TRBD2. The CDR3 covers 17 residues. V dropped 4 bases and J dropped 5; count of bases not matched to a gene: 7. Germline V gives CDR1 LNHDA, CDR2 SQIVND (reference sequence). CDR3 nucleotide sequence: TGTGCCAGTAGTAAGACTAGCGGGAGGGCCGTCGACAATGAGCAGTTCTTC. Protein sequence: CASSKTSGRAVDNEQFF.

J is TRBJ2-7 and V is TRBV18, with TRBD1 matching over 8 bases. The CDR3 is 14 amino acids. Germline V CDR1 and CDR2: KGHSH, LQKENI. V lost 2 bases to trimming and J lost 7 bases; unmatched junction nucleotides: 7. As DNA, the CDR3 is TGTGCCAGCTCACCAGGACAGGGTCCGGGAGAGCAGTACTTC. This codes for CASSPGQGPGEQYF. Supplemented by reference TRBV18 and TRBJ2-7, the full variable domain reads NAGVMQNPRHLVRRRGQEARLRCSPMKGHSHVYWYRQLPEEGLKFMVYLQKENIIDESGMPKERFSAEFPKEGPSILRIQQVVRGDSAAYFCASSPGQGPGEQYFGPGTRLTVT.

The CDR3 loop is CASSIDGVAYNEQFF. DNA of the CDR3: TGTGCCAGTAGTATAGACGGCGTAGCCTACAATGAGCAGTTCTTC. The V call is TRBV19, the J call TRBJ2-1, with D unresolved. Germline lookup yields CDR1 LNHDA and CDR2 SQIVND (reference sequence). The CDR3 runs 15 residues. V lost 0 bases and J 2 bases, leaving 8 bases between the germline ends. Full variable domain (remainder filled in from reference TRBV19 and TRBJ2-1): DGGITQSPKYLFRKEGQNVTLSCEQNLNHDAMYWYRQDPGQGLRLIYYSQIVNDFQKGDIAEGYSVSREKKESFPLTVTSAQKNPTAFYLCASSIDGVAYNEQFFGPGTRLTVL.

V gene TRBV19 combines with J gene TRBJ2-5, with TRBD1 identical over 7 bases. This CDR3 has 14 amino acids. The trim removed 2 bases at V and 2 bases at J, leaving 2 bases unmatched. CDR1 is LNHDA, CDR2 SQIVND, per germline (reference sequence). The CDR3, as DNA: TGTGCCAGTAGTATACGGGGACAGCAAGAGACCCAGTACTTC. Its translation: CASSIRGQQETQYF.

CDR3 coding DNA: TGTGCCAGCAGCTTGGGACTAGCGCAAACCGCGAACACCGGGGAGCTGTTTTTT. Amino acids: CASSLGLAQTANTGELFF. The chain links TRBV5-6 to TRBJ2-2; 8 bases line up with TRBD2. Germline V CDR1 and CDR2: SGHDT, YYEEEE. V shed 0 bases and J 0 bases; nucleotides not matched to a gene: 7. The CDR3 is 18 residues long.